This T cell receptor beta chain was obtained from a study of blood T cell repertoires in COVID-19. Looking at the study overall: In each case, the material was cDNA or gDNA derived from T cells, B-cell-depleted T cells, or PBMCs.

Germline V gives CDR1 MNHEY, CDR2 SVGAGI. The CDR3 has 12 residues. V was pared by 6 bases and J by 0 bases, with 6 bases between. Sequenced by immunoSEQ multiplex PCR; TCRdb stores in-frame clones only, minus some. This sample has 300,000 to 400,000 clones, with more than 75% found just once. Cohorts were assigned according to the clinical history that participants reported. Recovered status in Cohort 3 required two negative PCRs, clearance, or symptom resolution. In its sample, this clone was seen once. A much larger clonotype is one base distant, so this may be a read error. The rearrangement links TRBV6-5 to TRBJ2-7; D ambiguous. The TCR sequence derives from a woman in her late teens or twenties who had recovered from COVID-19. The sequenced material came from PBMCs or T cells enriched from blood (not recorded which). CDR3 nucleotides: TGTGCCAGCAGCCCGGGCTCCTACGAGCAGTACTTC. Its protein is CASSPGSYEQYF.